A single sample is the source of the 25 T cell receptor beta chains below, sequenced in a study of CD8+ T cells in alopecia areata. Investigators isolated RNA and reverse transcribed it into cDNA to act as the sequencing template. Assay: immunoSEQ multiplex PCR; the TCRdb copy retains only in-frame clones and omits some. The table has over 150,000 clones, around 59% seen once; the top ten hold about 14%. The treatment denotes: oral pan-JAK inhibitor, 5-10 mg twice daily. This specimen was CD4+ T cells sorted from blood, taken at week 24, from a patient treated with tofacitinib. The source is a human donor with alopecia areata.

This clone turned up a few times. This chain uses TRBV29-1 with TRBJ2-1, with D perhaps matching TRBD1 or TRBD2 (5 bases each). There are 13 residues in the CDR3. Germline values: CDR1 SQVTM, CDR2 ANQGSEA. V lost 8 bases and J 9 bases, leaving 20 bases between the germline ends. The CDR3 DNA is TGCAGCACAGCCGGGACCGTAAAGCGTGAGCAGTTCTTC. Amino acid sequence: CSTAGTVKREQFF.

The J gene is TRBJ2-4, the V gene TRBV30, with TRBD1 matching 8 bases. Germline loops: CDR1 GTSNPN, CDR2 SVGIG (reference sequence). The CDR3 has 15 residues. V lost 2 bases, J lost 7 bases, and 10 bases stayed unmatched. The CDR3 coding sequence is TGTGCCTGGAGTCCGCGGACAGGGCCAAGTAACATTCAGTACTTC. Protein: CAWSPRTGPSNIQYF.

The chain uses TRBV30 and TRBJ1-1; 9 nucleotides line up with TRBD1. The trim removed 6 bases at V and 3 bases at J, leaving 5 bases unmatched. This CDR3 has 13 amino acids. Looked up from germline, CDR1 is GTSNPN and CDR2 is SVGIG (reference sequence). Written as DNA, the CDR3 is TGTGCCTGCTCGGGACAGGGTCACACTGAAGCTTTCTTT. Its translation: CACSGQGHTEAFF.

This chain connects TRBV2 to TRBJ2-2; D gene unclear. The CDR3 loop spans 12 amino acids. Germline CDR1 reads SNHLY; CDR2 reads FYNNEI. V lost 6 bases, J lost 2 bases, and 4 bases lay in between. The CDR3 DNA sequence: TGTGCCAGCAGAGACAACACCGGGGAGCTGTTTTTT. Translated: CASRDNTGELFF.

This clone showed up just once. The chain has TRBV5-1 and TRBJ1-2; D is undetermined. Germline V gene data show CDR1 as SGHRS and CDR2 as YFSETQ. Trimming stripped 4 bases from V and 2 bases from J, with 9 bases between. CDR3 length: 13 amino acids. As DNA, the CDR3 is TGCGCCAGCAGCCCTACACAGAACTATGGCTACACCTTC. Amino acids: CASSPTQNYGYTF.

This chain links TRBV29-1 with TRBJ2-3; D ambiguous. V lost 6 bases, J lost 0 bases, and 4 bases lay in between. The CDR3 length is 11 residues. The germline CDR1 and CDR2 sequences are SQVTM and ANQGSEA. The CDR3 loop is CSVRSTDTQYF. DNA of the CDR3: TGCAGCGTGCGAAGCACAGATACGCAGTATTTT.

The J gene is TRBJ1-2, the V gene TRBV20-1; D may be TRBD1 (6 bases). Per germline, CDR1 DFQATT and CDR2 SNEGSKA (reference sequence). CDR3 length: 11 amino acids. The V end was cut by 2 bases, the J end by 7 bases, with 8 bases between. CDR3 residues: CSARRGLGYTF. DNA for the CDR3: TGCAGTGCTAGACGGGGGCTTGGCTACACCTTC.

This clone was seen just once. The genes are TRBV29-1 and TRBJ2-5, with D possibly TRBD2 on 8 matching bases. The CDR3 runs to 14 residues. Trimming took 5 bases from V and 5 from J, leaving 18 bases between them. Looked up from germline, CDR1 is SQVTM and CDR2 is ANQGSEA. CDR3 sequence reads: CSVTRTGGRETQYF. DNA of the CDR3: TGCAGCGTTACTCGGACAGGCGGGAGGGAGACCCAGTACTTC. The full variable domain, with the rest looked up from reference TRBV29-1 and TRBJ2-5, is SAVISQKPSRDICQRGTSLTIQCQVDSQVTMMFWYRQQPGQSLTLIATANQGSEATYESGFVIDKFPISRPNLTFSTLTVSNMSPEDSSIYLCSVTRTGGRETQYFGPGTRLLVL.

The J gene is TRBJ1-1, the V gene TRBV4-2; possible D gene TRBD1, 5 bases. The V gene lost 6 bases and the J gene lost 1 base, with 12 bases spanning the gap. CDR1 is LGHNA and CDR2 is YNFKEQ in the germline V gene. The CDR3 runs 14 residues. CDR3 loop: CASRSFGGNTEAFF. The DNA of the CDR3 is TGTGCCAGCAGGTCTTTCGGGGGGAACACTGAAGCTTTCTTT.

V gene TRBV27 combines with J gene TRBJ2-5; 11 nucleotides line up with TRBD1. Looked up from germline, CDR1 is MNHEY and CDR2 is SMNVEV (reference sequence). The CDR3 is 15 amino acids. V was pared by 7 bases and J by 4 bases, with 8 bases of the junction left unmatched. CDR3 in DNA: TGTGCCAGCACCCTGCGGACAGGGGGCTCAGAGACCCAGTACTTC. It specifies CASTLRTGGSETQYF.

A note on this clone: Germline is not matched at one junction end, which may reflect a read error. The genes are TRBV5-5 and TRBJ1-5; D unclear. The CDR3 loop spans 15 amino acids. CDR1 and CDR2 (germline): SGHKS, YYEKEE (reference sequence). DNA of the CDR3: TGTGCCAGCACCTTGGTGCCGAGTAGCAATCAGCCCCAGCATTTT. Protein sequence: CASTLVPSSNQPQHF. Supplemented by reference TRBV5-5 and TRBJ1-5, the full variable domain reads DAGVTQSPTHLIKTRGQQVTLRCSPISGHKSVSWYQQVLGQGPQFIFQYYEKEERGRGNFPDRFSARQFPNYSSELNVNALLLGDSALYLCASTLVPSSNQPQHFGDGTRLSIL.

The rearrangement uses TRBV9 and TRBJ1-2, with D maybe TRBD1 (5 bases). CDR1 SGDLS and CDR2 YYNGEE come from the germline V gene. V was pared by 0 bases and J by 8 bases, with 11 bases between. The CDR3 loop spans 13 amino acids. Written as DNA, the CDR3 is TGTGCCAGCAGCGTAGGGCAGGGCGGAGGCTACACCTTC. This codes for CASSVGQGGGYTF.

The chain carries TRBV2 and TRBJ2-1; 8 nucleotides line up with TRBD2. This CDR3 has 13 residues. Trimming at V came to 8 bases and at J to 8 bases, leaving 8 bases not matched to a gene. Germline CDR1 is SNHLY and CDR2 is FYNNEI. CDR3 amino acids: CASRRGGRDEQFF. Here the CDR3 DNA reads TGTGCCAGCCGCCGGGGGGGCCGCGATGAGCAGTTCTTC.

The chain uses TRBV10-3 and TRBJ2-6; D may be TRBD1 (6 bases). Between the trimmed V and J ends, which lost 2 bases and 2 bases, there was a span of 10 bases. CDR1 and CDR2 (germline): ENHRY, SYGVKD. The CDR3 loop spans 16 amino acids. The CDR3, as DNA: TGTGCCATCAGTGAGCCACAGGGCCCTGGGGCCAACGTCCTGACTTTC. Protein: CAISEPQGPGANVLTF.

The chain joins TRBV29-1 to TRBJ2-1; D ambiguous. CDR1 is SQVTM, CDR2 ANQGSEA, per germline. This CDR3 comprises 12 residues. V lost 6 bases, J lost 0 bases, and 6 bases lay in between. The CDR3 DNA reads TGCAGCGTAGCTATCTCCTACAATGAGCAGTTCTTC. It translates to CSVAISYNEQFF.

This chain connects TRBV7-6 to TRBJ2-5, with a weak D call TRBD1 (6 bases). V lost 6 bases to trimming and J lost 4 bases, with 12 bases between them. The CDR3 loop spans 13 amino acids. CDR1 is SGHVS and CDR2 is FNYEAQ in the germline V gene. CDR3 loop: CASSSRGAETQYF. The CDR3 nucleotides are TGTGCCAGCAGTTCCAGGGGCGCAGAGACCCAGTACTTC. The full variable domain, in which reference TRBV7-6 and TRBJ2-5 provide the parts outside the CDR3, is GAGVSQSPRYKVTKRGQDVALRCDPISGHVSLYWYRQALGQGPEFLTYFNYEAQQDKSGLPNDRFSAERPEGSISTLTIQRTEQRDSAMYRCASSSRGAETQYFGPGTRLLVL.

By share, this clone counts as medium-sized. The rearrangement uses TRBV4-2 and TRBJ2-1; 8 positions agree with TRBD2. V gave up 4 bases and J gave up 5 bases; unmatched junction bases: 10. The CDR3 totals 16 residues. CDR1 LGHNA and CDR2 YNFKEQ come from the germline V gene. The CDR3 is CASSPIGGGIDNEQFF. Here the CDR3 DNA reads TGTGCCAGCAGCCCAATAGGCGGGGGGATTGACAATGAGCAGTTCTTC.

The rearrangement links TRBV6-5 to TRBJ1-1; 7 bases match TRBD1. In germline, CDR1 is MNHEY, CDR2 SVGAGI. J lost 2 bases, V lost 6 bases, and 6 bases had no gene match. This CDR3 contains 14 residues. CDR3: CASRTTGPNTEAFF. In nucleotides, the CDR3 is TGTGCCAGCAGAACGACAGGGCCTAACACTGAAGCTTTCTTT.

As DNA, the CDR3 is TGTGCCAGCAGCCCTCGAGTCGGCACTGAAGCTTTCTTT. This encodes CASSPRVGTEAFF. J is TRBJ1-1 and V is TRBV25-1; D remains ambiguous. The germline V and J ends were trimmed by 6 bases and 4 bases, with 12 bases remaining between them. The CDR3 is 13 amino acids. Germline values: CDR1 MGHDK, CDR2 SYGVNS.

The rearrangement joins TRBV6-5 to TRBJ2-1, with 10 positions matching TRBD2. Germline CDR1 reads MNHEY; CDR2 reads SVGAGI. The ends lost 5 bases at V and 7 bases at J; junction bases unmatched: 8. The CDR3 extends over 15 amino acids. The CDR3 spells CASSRSGGPGNEQFF. The CDR3 DNA follows: TGTGCCAGCAGTCGTAGCGGGGGGCCGGGGAATGAGCAGTTCTTC.

V usage is TRBV30 and J usage is TRBJ1-2, with 8 bases aligning to TRBD1. Germline V gene lookup returns CDR1 GTSNPN and CDR2 SVGIG (reference sequence). With 5 bases clipped from V and 8 bases from J, the junction kept 4 bases outside the gene matches. The CDR3 has 11 residues. This chain's CDR3 is CAWGQGAGYTF. The CDR3 DNA is TGTGCCTGGGGGCAGGGGGCCGGCTACACCTTC.

This chain connects TRBV29-1 to TRBJ2-1; unclear D gene. CDR3 size: 12 residues. The V gene lost 2 bases and the J gene lost 5 bases, with 7 bases spanning the gap. From germline, CDR1 is SQVTM and CDR2 ANQGSEA. CDR3 sequence reads: CSVEILHNEQFF. CDR3 bases: TGCAGCGTTGAAATTCTCCACAATGAGCAGTTCTTC.

There are a few counts of this clone. The V call is TRBV5-1, the J call TRBJ2-1; 10 bases map to TRBD1. The germline V gene encodes CDR1 SGHRS and CDR2 YFSETQ. The J segment lost 8 bases and the V segment lost 4 bases, leaving 6 bases of the junction unmatched. This CDR3 is built from 14 residues. The CDR3 region is CASSLWTGGDEQFF. CDR3 in DNA: TGCGCCAGCAGCCTCTGGACAGGGGGGGATGAGCAGTTCTTC.

The chain has TRBV10-3 and TRBJ1-1; D unclear. V shed 3 bases and J shed 3 bases, with 11 bases lying between them. The CDR3 has 14 amino acids. Germline lookup yields CDR1 ENHRY and CDR2 SYGVKD. CDR3 region: CAISERQRDTEAFF. For the CDR3, the DNA is TGTGCCATCAGTGAACGCCAGCGGGACACTGAAGCTTTCTTT.

This rearrangement joins TRBV2 to TRBJ1-5; D not certain. This CDR3 is 11 amino acids long. The V end lost 6 bases, the J end lost 9 bases, and 9 bases lay between the germline ends. CDR1 and CDR2 from the germline V gene are SNHLY and FYNNEI. CDR3 sequence reads: CASRNSGPQHF. The DNA of the CDR3 is TGTGCCAGCAGAAACTCTGGGCCCCAGCATTTT.